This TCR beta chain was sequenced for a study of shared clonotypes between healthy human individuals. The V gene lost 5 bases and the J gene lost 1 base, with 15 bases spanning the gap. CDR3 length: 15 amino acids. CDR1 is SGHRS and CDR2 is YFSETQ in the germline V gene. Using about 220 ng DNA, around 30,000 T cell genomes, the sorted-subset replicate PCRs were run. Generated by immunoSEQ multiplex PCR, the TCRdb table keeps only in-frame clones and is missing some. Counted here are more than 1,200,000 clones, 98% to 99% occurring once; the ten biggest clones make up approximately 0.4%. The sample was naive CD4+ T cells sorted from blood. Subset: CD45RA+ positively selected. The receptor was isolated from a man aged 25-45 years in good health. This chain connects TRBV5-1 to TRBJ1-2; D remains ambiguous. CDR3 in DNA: TGCGCCAGCAGTAATCGGGCGGCGAGTAACTATGGCTACACCTTC. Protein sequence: CASSNRAASNYGYTF. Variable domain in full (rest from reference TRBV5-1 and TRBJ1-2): KAGVTQTPRYLIKTRGQQVTLSCSPISGHRSVSWYQQTPGQGLQFLFEYFSETQRNKGNFPGRFSGRQFSNSRSEMNVSTLELGDSALYLCASSNRAASNYGYTFGSGTRLTVV.